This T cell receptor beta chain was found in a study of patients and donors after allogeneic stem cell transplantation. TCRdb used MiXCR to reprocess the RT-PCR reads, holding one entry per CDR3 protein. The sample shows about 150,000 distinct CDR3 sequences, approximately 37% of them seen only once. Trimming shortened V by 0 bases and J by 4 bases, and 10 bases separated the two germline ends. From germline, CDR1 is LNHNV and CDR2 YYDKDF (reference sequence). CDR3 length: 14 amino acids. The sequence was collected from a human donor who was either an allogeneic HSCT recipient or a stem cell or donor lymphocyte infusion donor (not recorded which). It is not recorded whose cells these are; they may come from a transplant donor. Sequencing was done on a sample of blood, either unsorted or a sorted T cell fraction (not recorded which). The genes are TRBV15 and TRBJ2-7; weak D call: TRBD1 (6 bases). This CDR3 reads CATSRDTGNYEQYF. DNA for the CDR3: TGTGCCACCAGCAGAGATACAGGGAATTACGAGCAGTACTTC. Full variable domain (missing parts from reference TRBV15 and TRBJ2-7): DAMVIQNPRYQVTQFGKPVTLSCSQTLNHNVMYWYQQKSSQAPKLLFHYYDKDFNNEADTPDNFQSRRPNTSFCFLDIRSPGLGDTAMYLCATSRDTGNYEQYFGPGTRLTVT.